The next 25 T cell receptor beta chains were all read from a single sample in a study of T cell changes during pregnancy in multiple sclerosis (dated by TCRdb to between 2018 and 2021). The library was prepared using the immunoSEQ multiplex PCR assay. This immuneACCESS table, as held by TCRdb, lists in-frame sequences with V and J called but not all clones. Of the missing ones, under half trace to an unresolved V gene in checked studies; the others have no known cause. The sample table holds some 58,000 clones, of which around 97% were seen once. The ten largest account for approximately 2.3% of the sample. The material was CD8+ T cells from peripheral blood mononuclear cells, obtained after pregnancy. These receptors were obtained from a female donor with multiple sclerosis, enrolled in a pregnancy study.

This clone appeared a single time. J is TRBJ2-1 and V is TRBV28, with D possibly TRBD1 on 5 matching bases. Trimming removed 3 bases at V and 3 bases at J, with 15 bases between. The germline CDR1 and CDR2 sequences are MDHEN and SYDVKM. CDR3 length: 16 residues. The CDR3 is CASSLGLGQGYNEQFF. CDR3 coding DNA: TGTGCCAGCAGTTTGGGCTTGGGGCAGGGCTACAATGAGCAGTTCTTC.

V usage is TRBV23-1 and J usage is TRBJ1-1; 9 bases align to TRBD1. TRBV23-1 falls under the ORF class, with uncertain function. J gave up 11 bases and V 2 bases, and 18 bases lay outside the gene matches. The CDR3 sequence is 17 residues long. CDR3: CASSQGAGTGYIGDAFF. The CDR3 DNA follows: TGCGCCAGCAGTCAAGGCGCCGGGACAGGGTACATCGGCGATGCTTTCTTT.

This clone was found once. This rearrangement joins TRBV2 to TRBJ2-7; D is unclear. The CDR3 has 10 residues. The V gene's germline CDR1 is SNHLY and CDR2 FYNNEI. Trimming took 6 bases from V and 3 from J, leaving 3 bases between them. The CDR3 DNA sequence: TGTGCCAGCAGACTCTACGAGCAGTACTTC. Protein sequence: CASRLYEQYF. The whole variable domain, filled in from reference TRBV2 and TRBJ2-7, reads EPEVTQTPSHQVTQMGQEVILRCVPISNHLYFYWYRQILGQKVEFLVSFYNNEISEKSEIFDDQFSVERPDGSNFTLKIRSTKLEDSAMYFCASRLYEQYFGPGTRLTVT.

This clone showed up just a few times. The chain combines TRBV27 with TRBJ2-1; D gene unclear. Germline assignment: CDR1 MNHEY and CDR2 SMNVEV (reference sequence). This CDR3 is 13 amino acids long. Trimming shortened V by 5 bases and J by 5 bases, and 10 bases separated the two germline ends. In nucleotides, the CDR3 is TGTGCCAGCAGTCCGTTCACGGACAATGAGCAGTTCTTC. Translating gives CASSPFTDNEQFF.

This chain joins TRBV5-4 and TRBJ1-2; no firm D call. CDR3 size: 13 residues. Germline-derived CDR1 and CDR2 are SGHNT and YYREEE (reference sequence). Trimming removed 4 bases at V and 6 bases at J, with 13 bases between. This CDR3 is CASSHNAPDGYTF. CDR3 DNA: TGTGCCAGCAGCCACAATGCTCCAGATGGCTACACCTTC.

The V call is TRBV7-2, the J call TRBJ1-1; maybe TRBD1 (5 bases). Germline V CDR1 and CDR2: SGHTA, FQGNSA. The CDR3 is made up of 16 amino acids. Trimming took 7 bases from V and 3 from J, leaving 21 bases between them. CDR3 DNA sequence: TGTGCCAGCACCCCCTGGGTCCGGGACTTAGACACTGAAGCTTTCTTT. Translating gives CASTPWVRDLDTEAFF.

The V and J genes are TRBV7-9 and TRBJ2-7, with D tentatively TRBD1 (6 bases). The V end lost 4 bases, the J end lost 5 bases, and 9 bases lay between the germline ends. Germline CDR1 is SEHNR and CDR2 is FQNEAQ (reference sequence). This CDR3 has 12 residues. CDR3 DNA: TGTGCCAGCAGCTCTCAGGGGAACGAGCAGTACTTC. Protein product: CASSSQGNEQYF.

The chain joins TRBV28 to TRBJ2-7; D is unclear. The CDR3 covers 12 residues. V lost 5 bases, J lost 2 bases, and 7 bases lay in between. CDR1 and CDR2 from the germline V gene are MDHEN and SYDVKM. The chain's CDR3 is CASSRSPYEQYF. The CDR3 DNA reads TGTGCCAGCAGTCGAAGCCCCTACGAGCAGTACTTC.

The chain uses TRBV5-4 and TRBJ2-7, with D perhaps matching TRBD1 (5 bases). The CDR3 extends over 12 amino acids. Germline CDR1 SGHNT, CDR2 YYREEE (reference sequence). V was pared by 5 bases and J by 2 bases, with 8 bases between. The CDR3 sequence is CASSQGTYEQYF. Written as DNA, the CDR3 is TGTGCCAGCAGTCAGGGAACCTACGAGCAGTACTTC.

CDR3 sequence reads: CASSLQGNEQYF. The CDR3 nucleotides are TGTGCCAGCAGTTTACAGGGGAACGAGCAGTACTTC. The chain has TRBV27 and TRBJ2-7; the D gene is possibly TRBD1 (6 bases). Germline V CDR1 and CDR2: MNHEY, SMNVEV (reference sequence). This CDR3 has 12 residues. V dropped 2 bases and J dropped 5 bases, with 7 bases sitting between them.

This sequence joins TRBV2 and TRBJ2-2; 7 nucleotides align to TRBD1. The germline V gene has CDR1 SNHLY and CDR2 FYNNEI. This CDR3 comprises 15 residues. The V gene end was trimmed by 8 bases and the J gene end by 1 base; junction bases not matched to a gene: 7. This CDR3 reads CASGGQVGNTGELFF. The CDR3, as DNA: TGTGCCAGCGGTGGACAGGTGGGGAACACCGGGGAGCTGTTTTTT.

The CDR3: CASSPRGISYNEQFF. Here the CDR3 DNA reads TGTGCCAGCAGCCCACGGGGTATCTCCTACAATGAGCAGTTCTTC. The V gene is TRBV7-9, the J gene TRBJ2-1, with D perhaps TRBD2 (5 bases). The ends were cut back, 5 bases at V and 0 bases at J, with 11 bases in the middle. Germline CDR1 reads SEHNR; CDR2 reads FQNEAQ (reference sequence). The CDR3 is 15 residues long. Full variable domain (missing parts from reference TRBV7-9 and TRBJ2-1): DTGVSQNPRHKITKRGQNVTFRCDPISEHNRLYWYRQTLGQGPEFLTYFQNEAQLEKSRLLSDRFSAERPKGSFSTLEIQRTEQGDSAMYLCASSPRGISYNEQFFGPGTRLTVL.

This chain uses TRBV4-1 with TRBJ2-1; D call uncertain. CDR3 size: 13 residues. CDR1 and CDR2 (germline): MGHRA, YSYEKL. The V gene lost 1 base and the J gene lost 10 bases, with 11 bases spanning the gap. The DNA of the CDR3 is TGCGCCAGCAGCCAAGGTGGAGCGTGGGAGCAGTTCTTC. This gives the protein CASSQGGAWEQFF.

The gene calls are TRBV5-5 and TRBJ2-6; the D is unclear. This CDR3 comprises 16 residues. The germline V gene encodes CDR1 SGHKS and CDR2 YYEKEE (reference sequence). Trimming shortened V by 7 bases and J by 1 base, and 15 bases separated the two germline ends. The CDR3 DNA sequence: TGTGCCAGCCAACACAACGTTCAGTCTGGGGCCAACGTCCTGACTTTC. It is translated as CASQHNVQSGANVLTF.

The chain links TRBV6-4 to TRBJ2-1; 9 nucleotides line up with TRBD2. This CDR3 has 16 amino acids. The germline V gene encodes CDR1 MRHNA and CDR2 SNTAGT. V shed 3 bases, J shed 3 bases, and the junction held 6 bases outside the gene matches. The CDR3 coding sequence is TGTGCCAGCAGTGAAAAAGGAGCGGGAGGCTACAATGAGCAGTTCTTC. Its protein product is CASSEKGAGGYNEQFF.

Comment on this clone: This specimen includes other DNA sequences encoding the same CDR3. J is TRBJ2-7 and V is TRBV7-8; TRBD2 matches 10 bases. V shed 5 bases and J 3 bases; nucleotides not matched to a gene: 4. From germline, CDR1 is SGHVS and CDR2 FQNEAQ. The length of the CDR3 is 14 residues. CDR3 DNA: TGTGCCAGCAGCCTACTAGCGGGGAGCTACGAGCAGTACTTC. Protein product: CASSLLAGSYEQYF.

This rearrangement joins TRBV30 to TRBJ2-2; possible D gene TRBD2, 5 bases. This CDR3 has 12 amino acids. The V gene's germline CDR1 is GTSNPN and CDR2 SVGIG (reference sequence). V lost 5 bases and J 6 bases, leaving 10 bases between the germline ends. The CDR3 spells CAWGELAGELFF. For the CDR3, the DNA is TGTGCCTGGGGGGAGTTGGCCGGGGAGCTGTTTTTT. Filled out from reference TRBV30 and TRBJ2-2, the complete variable domain reads SQTIHQWPATLVQPVGSPLSLECTVEGTSNPNLYWYRQAAGRGLQLLFYSVGIGQISSEVPQNLSASRPQDRQFILSSKKLLLSDSGFYLCAWGELAGELFFGEGSRLTVL.

J is TRBJ2-1 and V is TRBV5-1, with 7 bases aligning to TRBD2. J was trimmed by 2 bases and V by 0 bases; bases with no gene match: 5. The CDR3 runs 16 residues. Germline CDR1 is SGHRS and CDR2 is YFSETQ. The CDR3 DNA reads as TGCGCCAGCAGCTTGGCCGGAGGGACTACCTACAATGAGCAGTTCTTC. It codes for CASSLAGGTTYNEQFF.

This sequence joins TRBV27 and TRBJ2-2; the D gene is possibly TRBD2 (5 bases). Germline lookup yields CDR1 MNHEY and CDR2 SMNVEV (reference sequence). This CDR3 has 15 residues. The V gene lost 3 bases and the J gene lost 0 bases, with 8 bases spanning the gap. CDR3 sequence (DNA): TGTGCCAGCAGTTTGGCGGGTCCGAACACCGGGGAGCTGTTTTTT. Translated, it gives CASSLAGPNTGELFF.

The chain carries TRBV29-1 and TRBJ2-7; D is unresolved. V dropped 7 bases and J dropped 3 bases, with 13 bases sitting between them. The CDR3 runs 12 residues. Germline assignment: CDR1 SQVTM and CDR2 ANQGSEA. CDR3 nucleotides: TGCAGCGCAATTAAGGCGGACTACGAGCAGTACTTC. This gives the protein CSAIKADYEQYF.

The table lists this clone with a count of one. The chain links TRBV2 to TRBJ2-1; TRBD1 aligns across 10 bases. This CDR3 contains 15 residues. The V and J ends lost 3 bases and 7 bases, in that order; junction bases with no gene match: 6. The germline V gene encodes CDR1 SNHLY and CDR2 FYNNEI. CDR3 sequence (DNA): TGTGCCAGCAGTGAGCGGGACAGGGGAAAAAATGAGCAGTTCTTC. Protein sequence: CASSERDRGKNEQFF.

This clone occurred once. The V and J genes are TRBV19 and TRBJ1-4; 8 bases match TRBD1. Germline V gene data show CDR1 as LNHDA and CDR2 as SQIVND (reference sequence). The CDR3 spans 15 residues. The J segment lost 5 bases and the V segment lost 10 bases, leaving 12 bases of the junction unmatched. The CDR3 loop reads CANSPGQEGNEKLFF. Here the CDR3 DNA reads TGTGCCAACTCCCCGGGACAGGAGGGGAATGAAAAACTGTTTTTT.

The chain joins TRBV28 to TRBJ2-7; TRBD2 matches 7 bases. V gave up 3 bases and J gave up 1 base; unmatched junction bases: 9. The CDR3 is 16 residues long. The germline CDR1 and CDR2 sequences are MDHEN and SYDVKM. Here the CDR3 DNA reads TGTGCCAGCAGTTTGGGCGGCGGGAGAGGGTCCTACGAGCAGTACTTC. The encoded protein is CASSLGGGRGSYEQYF.

This chain joins TRBV6-5 and TRBJ1-2; TRBD1 aligns across 9 bases. V was pared by 5 bases and J by 6 bases, with 4 bases of the junction left unmatched. The CDR3 extends over 13 amino acids. From germline, CDR1 is MNHEY and CDR2 SVGAGI. The chain's CDR3 is CASSPTGGDGYTF. For the CDR3, the DNA is TGTGCCAGCAGTCCGACAGGGGGGGATGGCTACACCTTC.

The chain is built from TRBV4-2 and TRBJ1-1; D unresolved. This CDR3 contains 12 residues. The germline gives CDR1 LGHNA, CDR2 YNFKEQ. The V end lost 0 bases, the J end lost 10 bases, and 9 bases lay between the germline ends. The CDR3 DNA is TGTGCCAGCAGCCAAGACAGTTCACCAGCTTTCTTT. This codes for CASSQDSSPAFF.